These 24 T cell receptor beta chains share one sample of origin, sequenced in a study of post-analysis software for immune sequencing data (dated by TCRdb to 2014 to 2015). The study at large found these results: Patients showed significantly higher frequencies than controls for several TRBV segments, among them TRBV5-6, TRBV5-1 and TRBV20-1.

Library prep was done by PCR. Sequencing took place on an Illumina HiSeq 2500. To reduce PCR and sequencing biases, unique molecular identifiers were built into the TCR beta cDNA libraries. In-frame beta chains were kept once TCRdb had trimmed the public reads at Q25 with fastp and called clones with MiXCR. Each entry is one CDR3 protein sequence, shown with its most common DNA and genes. Within this sample are 650,000 to 900,000 distinct CDR3 sequences, with 35% to 55% of them counted one time only. Approximately 4.4% of the sample comes from the top ten. These receptors lack a known antigen. The sequenced sample was blood. The receptors shown here come from a girl aged 5-17 years with multiple sclerosis.

The chain employs TRBV14 and TRBJ2-5, with a possible D match to TRBD1 (5 bases). Germline CDR1 SGHDN, CDR2 FVKESK. Trimming took 4 bases from V and 6 from J, leaving 12 bases between them. CDR3 length: 13 amino acids. The CDR3 DNA reads TGTGCCAGCAGCCCAGGGTTAGGACAGACCCAGTACTTC. Residues: CASSPGLGQTQYF.

Worth noting for this clonotype: A junction end diverges from the germline sequence, so it may reflect a read error. The CDR3: CATSLKLAGGGNEQFF. The CDR3 DNA follows: TGCGCCACCAGCCTTAAACTAGCGGGAGGAGGGAATGAGCAGTTCTTC. This sequence joins TRBV15 and TRBJ2-1, with 12 bases fitting TRBD2. The CDR3 sequence is 16 residues long. From germline, CDR1 is LNHNV and CDR2 YYDKDF (reference sequence).

The chain links TRBV7-9 to TRBJ2-5; weak D call: TRBD2 (6 bases). This CDR3 has 15 amino acids. The germline V gene has CDR1 SEHNR and CDR2 FQNEAQ (reference sequence). V lost 1 base, J lost 3 bases, and 12 bases lay in between. The CDR3 reads CASSLEVGGKETQYF. CDR3 DNA sequence: TGTGCCAGCAGCTTAGAGGTCGGCGGGAAAGAGACCCAGTACTTC.

This clonotype was picked up a small number of times. The chain joins TRBV7-3 to TRBJ2-7; TRBD2 agrees at 16 bases. The CDR3 extends over 14 amino acids. V was clipped by 5 bases and J by 12 bases; unmatched bases: 7. From germline, CDR1 is SGHTA and CDR2 FQGTGA. The CDR3: CASSLGLAGGDLYF. DNA of the CDR3: TGTGCCAGCAGCCTGGGACTAGCGGGAGGGGATCTGTACTTC.

This chain joins TRBV5-1 and TRBJ1-1; D might be TRBD1 (5 bases). The CDR3 has 14 amino acids. The ends were cut back, 4 bases at V and 1 base at J, with 11 bases in the middle. Germline-derived CDR1 and CDR2 are SGHRS and YFSETQ. The CDR3 DNA reads TGCGCCAGCAGCCTTGGACACCAGAACACTGAAGCTTTCTTT. Translating gives CASSLGHQNTEAFF.

This rearrangement joins TRBV5-1 to TRBJ2-2, with a possible D match to TRBD1 (6 bases). The V gene's germline CDR1 is SGHRS and CDR2 YFSETQ. V gave up 3 bases and J gave up 2 bases, with 11 bases separating them. The CDR3 extends over 15 amino acids. The CDR3, as DNA: TGCGCCAGCAGCTCCAGGACAGTCAACACCGGGGAGCTGTTTTTT. Residues: CASSSRTVNTGELFF.

This chain connects TRBV5-1 to TRBJ2-1, with D hard to call. V lost 4 bases and J lost 3, with 23 bases in between. Germline V gene lookup returns CDR1 SGHRS and CDR2 YFSETQ. The CDR3 runs 18 residues. The CDR3 DNA reads as TGCGCCAGCAGCCTGGAATCCCCCCTTCGGGTAGTCTACAATGAGCAGTTCTTC. Protein product: CASSLESPLRVVYNEQFF.

The V gene is TRBV28, the J gene TRBJ2-5; 14 bases are a match to TRBD2. The length of the CDR3 is 16 residues. Trimming took 5 bases from V and 4 from J; bases not matched to a gene: 6. The germline V gene encodes CDR1 MDHEN and CDR2 SYDVKM. CDR3 sequence: CASSASGTSGRETQYF. CDR3 DNA: TGTGCCAGCAGTGCCTCCGGGACTAGCGGGAGAGAGACCCAGTACTTC.

This chain uses TRBV27 with TRBJ2-3, with 10 positions matching TRBD2. Germline V CDR1 and CDR2: MNHEY, SMNVEV (reference sequence). V gave up 4 bases and J gave up 6 bases; unmatched junction bases: 10. CDR3 length: 16 residues. DNA of the CDR3: TGTGCCAGCAGTTCCCTAACTAGCGGGAACGAGGATACGCAGTATTTT. Protein: CASSSLTSGNEDTQYF.

The chain has TRBV4-1 and TRBJ1-4; D is possibly TRBD1 (5 bases). The CDR3 loop spans 15 amino acids. Trimming removed 0 bases at V and 4 bases at J, with 9 bases between. Germline lookup yields CDR1 MGHRA and CDR2 YSYEKL. CDR3 in DNA: TGCGCCAGCAGCCAAGAGCCGGGACTTAATGAAAAACTGTTTTTT. It translates to CASSQEPGLNEKLFF.

This clonotype turned up a few times. The chain recombines TRBV3-1 with TRBJ2-5; the match to TRBD2 covers 12 bases. The CDR3 spans 14 residues. The ends lost 6 bases at V and 5 bases at J; junction bases unmatched: 4. Germline V gene lookup returns CDR1 LGHDT and CDR2 YNNKEL (reference sequence). DNA for the CDR3: TGTGCCAGCAGACATACTAGCGGGAGGGAGACCCAGTACTTC. This gives the protein CASRHTSGRETQYF.

Remarks on this clonotype: The junction shows a germline mismatch at one end, possibly a read error. The V call is TRBV16, the J call TRBJ2-1; D might be TRBD1 or TRBD2, each matching 6 bases. CDR3 length: 13 residues. Germline V gene lookup returns CDR1 KGHSY and CDR2 FQNENV. The CDR3 coding sequence is TGTGCCAACAGCCAAGGAGGGGGGAATGAGCAGTTCTTC. Encoded protein: CANSQGGGNEQFF.

V usage is TRBV4-1 and J usage is TRBJ2-5; TRBD2 matches 10 bases. The CDR3 covers 17 residues. V was clipped by 0 bases and J by 5 bases; unmatched bases: 9. Germline lookup yields CDR1 MGHRA and CDR2 YSYEKL. The CDR3 sequence is CASSQDDGTSGMETQYF. CDR3 DNA sequence: TGCGCCAGCAGCCAAGATGACGGAACTAGCGGGATGGAGACCCAGTACTTC.

This chain's CDR3 is CASSSRDRGGNEQFF. The CDR3 nucleotides read TGTGCCAGCAGCAGCCGGGACAGGGGTGGGAATGAGCAGTTCTTC. This chain connects TRBV7-8 to TRBJ2-1; 10 nucleotides align to TRBD1. Germline V lookup: CDR1 SGHVS, CDR2 FQNEAQ. V was clipped by 5 bases and J by 7 bases; unmatched bases: 8. The CDR3 has 15 amino acids. The complete variable domain, with remaining parts taken from reference TRBV7-8 and TRBJ2-1, reads GAGVSQSPRYKVAKRGQDVALRCDPISGHVSLFWYQQALGQGPEFLTYFQNEAQLDKSGLPSDRFFAERPEGSVSTLKIQRTQQEDSAVYLCASSSRDRGGNEQFFGPGTRLTVL.

CDR3 DNA sequence: TGTGCCACCAGTGATCCCCTAGCGGGAGGAAGGGAGACCCAGTACTTC. This sequence encodes CATSDPLAGGRETQYF. The rearrangement links TRBV24-1 to TRBJ2-5; 11 nucleotides agree with TRBD2. The CDR3 has 16 amino acids. CDR1 and CDR2 (germline): KGHDR, SFDVKD. The V and J ends lost 3 bases and 5 bases, in that order; junction bases with no gene match: 7.

A few counts support this clonotype. The chain carries TRBV20-1 and TRBJ2-3; 7 bases fit TRBD2. The germline V gene encodes CDR1 DFQATT and CDR2 SNEGSKA (reference sequence). V lost 6 bases to trimming and J lost 4 bases; unmatched junction nucleotides: 10. The CDR3 is 14 residues long. The CDR3 protein is CSARSGLFSDTQYF. CDR3 sequence (DNA): TGCAGTGCCCGTAGCGGGCTCTTTTCAGATACGCAGTATTTT.

The rearrangement links TRBV4-1 to TRBJ2-3; unclear D gene. CDR1 is MGHRA, CDR2 YSYEKL, per germline. The CDR3 sequence is 17 residues long. Trimming cost V 3 bases and J 1 base, with 17 bases left between them. The CDR3 is CASSQLTGLVGTDTQYF. CDR3 nucleotide sequence: TGCGCCAGCAGCCAGCTCACGGGCCTAGTCGGCACAGATACGCAGTATTTT.

A few counts support this clonotype. The chain joins TRBV5-6 to TRBJ2-1, with 7 positions matching TRBD2. Per germline, CDR1 SGHDT and CDR2 YYEEEE. With 2 bases clipped from V and 4 bases from J, the junction kept 3 bases outside the gene matches. The CDR3 consists of 14 residues. This CDR3 reads CASSLGDYYNEQFF. In DNA form, the CDR3 reads TGTGCCAGCAGCTTAGGGGACTATTACAATGAGCAGTTCTTC.

The chain is built from TRBV12-3 or TRBV12-4 and TRBJ2-1; no clear D. The CDR3 contains 11 residues. The V gene lost 6 bases and the J gene lost 10 bases, with 10 bases spanning the gap. CDR3 in DNA: TGTGCCAGCAGCCTTTCCTGGGAGCAGTTCTTC. The encoded protein is CASSLSWEQFF.

This clonotype was detected a few times. V gene TRBV10-3 combines with J gene TRBJ2-5; TRBD1 agrees at 8 bases. The length of the CDR3 is 16 residues. J was trimmed by 5 bases and V by 0 bases; bases with no gene match: 8. From germline, CDR1 is ENHRY and CDR2 SYGVKD. The CDR3, as DNA: TGTGCCATCAGTGAGTCGGAGACAGGGGTTGTGGAGACCCAGTACTTC. Residues: CAISESETGVVETQYF.

This rearrangement joins TRBV2 to TRBJ2-1; TRBD2 is a possible D gene (5 bases). The V end was cut by 5 bases, the J end by 2 bases, with 10 bases between. CDR1 is SNHLY, CDR2 FYNNEI, per germline. The CDR3 runs to 14 residues. CDR3 DNA: TGTGCCAGCAGTCAGGACTTTCCCTACAATGAGCAGTTCTTC. This sequence encodes CASSQDFPYNEQFF.

CDR3 loop: CASSYSAETYNEQFF. The CDR3, as DNA: TGTGCCAGCAGTTACTCGGCGGAGACCTACAATGAGCAGTTCTTC. The rearrangement links TRBV6-2 or TRBV6-3 to TRBJ2-1; D is unresolved. V lost 0 bases and J lost 2, with 8 bases in between. The germline CDR1 and CDR2 sequences are MNHEY and SVGEGT. This CDR3 is 15 amino acids long.

This clonotype has a handful of counts. This sequence joins TRBV7-3 and TRBJ2-1; D unclear. The CDR3 has 13 amino acids. CDR1 is SGHTA and CDR2 is FQGTGA in the germline V gene. The germline V and J ends were trimmed by 6 bases and 6 bases, with 12 bases remaining between them. The CDR3 sequence is CASSLTLFNEQFF. The CDR3 DNA is TGTGCCAGCAGTCTAACTTTGTTCAATGAGCAGTTCTTC.

V gene TRBV12-3 or TRBV12-4 combines with J gene TRBJ1-1; D is possibly TRBD1 (5 bases). Trimming shortened V by 3 bases and J by 7 bases, and 12 bases separated the two germline ends. CDR3 size: 13 residues. The CDR3 loop reads CASSLGDLGEAFF. DNA for the CDR3: TGTGCCAGCAGTTTGGGGGACCTCGGTGAAGCTTTCTTT.